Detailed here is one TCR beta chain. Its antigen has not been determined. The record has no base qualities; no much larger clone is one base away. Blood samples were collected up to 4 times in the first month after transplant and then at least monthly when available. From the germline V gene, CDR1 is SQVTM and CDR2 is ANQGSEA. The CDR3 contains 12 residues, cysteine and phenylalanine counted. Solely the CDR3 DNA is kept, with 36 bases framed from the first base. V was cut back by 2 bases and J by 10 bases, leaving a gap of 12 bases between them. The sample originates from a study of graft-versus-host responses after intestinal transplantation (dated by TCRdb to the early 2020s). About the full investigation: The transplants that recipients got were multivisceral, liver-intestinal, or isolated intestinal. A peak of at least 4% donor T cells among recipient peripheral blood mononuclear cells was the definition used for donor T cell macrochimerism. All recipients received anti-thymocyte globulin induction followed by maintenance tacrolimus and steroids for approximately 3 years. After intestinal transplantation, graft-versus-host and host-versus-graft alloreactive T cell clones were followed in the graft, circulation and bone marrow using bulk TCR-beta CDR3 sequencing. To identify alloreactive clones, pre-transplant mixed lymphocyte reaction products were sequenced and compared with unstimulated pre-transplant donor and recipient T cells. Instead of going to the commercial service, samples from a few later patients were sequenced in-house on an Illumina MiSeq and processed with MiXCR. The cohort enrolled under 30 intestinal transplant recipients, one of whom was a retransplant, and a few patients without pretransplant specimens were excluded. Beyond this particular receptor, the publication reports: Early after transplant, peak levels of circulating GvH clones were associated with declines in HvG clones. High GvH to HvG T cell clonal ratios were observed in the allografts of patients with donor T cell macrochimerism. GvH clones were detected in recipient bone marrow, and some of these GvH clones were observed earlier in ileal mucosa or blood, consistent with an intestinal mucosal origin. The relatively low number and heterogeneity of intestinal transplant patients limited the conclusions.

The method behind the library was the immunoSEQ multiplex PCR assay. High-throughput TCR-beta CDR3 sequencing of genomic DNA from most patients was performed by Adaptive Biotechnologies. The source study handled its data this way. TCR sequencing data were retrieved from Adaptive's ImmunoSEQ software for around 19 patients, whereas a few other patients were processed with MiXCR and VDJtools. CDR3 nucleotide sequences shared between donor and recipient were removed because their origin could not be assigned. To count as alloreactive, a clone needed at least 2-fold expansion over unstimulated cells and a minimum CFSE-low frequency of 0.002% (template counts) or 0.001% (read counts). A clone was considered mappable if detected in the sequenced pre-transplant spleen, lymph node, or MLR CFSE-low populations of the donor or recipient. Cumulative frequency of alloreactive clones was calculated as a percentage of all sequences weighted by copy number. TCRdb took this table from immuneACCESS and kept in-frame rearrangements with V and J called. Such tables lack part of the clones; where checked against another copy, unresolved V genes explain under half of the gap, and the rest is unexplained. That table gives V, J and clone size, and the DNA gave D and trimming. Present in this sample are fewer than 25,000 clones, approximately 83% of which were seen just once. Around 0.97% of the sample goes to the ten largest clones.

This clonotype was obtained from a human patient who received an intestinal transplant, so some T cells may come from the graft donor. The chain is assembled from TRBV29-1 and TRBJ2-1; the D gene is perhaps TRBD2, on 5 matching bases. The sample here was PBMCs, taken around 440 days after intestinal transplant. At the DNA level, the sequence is TGCAGCGTTGAAAAGGGCGAGCGGGAGCAGTTCTTC. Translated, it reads CSVEKGEREQFF.